The sequence of this T cell receptor beta chain was determined in a study of T cells in localized non-small cell lung cancer. Findings and caveats of the study: Adjacent lung exhibited a median of approximately 59 among the 100 most abundant tumor clones. One tumor region alone was sequenced, and heterogeneity therefore remains possible. Adjacent uninvolved lung tissue had the highest T cell clonality, exceeding tumor.

Measured with immunoSEQ multiplex PCR; TCRdb has only the in-frame clones, and not every one. This sample has 20,000 or so clones, with approximately 90% found just once. Comment on this clone: Its specificity is not known.

This TCR was sampled from a woman aged 35-75 years with stage I lung adenocarcinoma. Sample: peripheral blood, taken before any cancer treatment.

CDR3 in amino acids: CASSLRTTYEQYF. In nucleotides, the CDR3 is TGTGCCAGCAGCTTGAGGACCACCTACGAGCAGTACTTC. The V call is TRBV5-4, the J call TRBJ2-7, with D uncertain. The CDR3 extends over 13 amino acids. Trimming took off 1 base at V and 2 bases at J, with 7 bases between the two ends. Germline CDR1 is SGHNT and CDR2 is YYREEE (reference sequence).